The clone carrying this TCR beta chain has more than one count but fewer than ten. Trimming cost V 4 bases and J 0 bases, with 11 bases left between them. The germline CDR1 and CDR2 sequences are SGHRS and YFSETQ. The CDR3 runs 15 residues. The entry originates in a study of identical twins. Unique molecular identifiers were present on cDNA, and template switching added a universal primer site. TCRdb re-analysed the 5' RACE reads in MiXCR, keeping a single row per CDR3 protein. This table has some 900,000 distinct CDR3 sequences, 12% appearing once. These same records also appear under a second study, on yellow fever vaccine responses in identical twins.

The clonotype comes from a woman between 18 and 29 years old in good health. Sequencing was carried out using PBMCs. The chain joins TRBV5-1 to TRBJ2-1; possible D gene TRBD1, 6 bases. CDR3 amino acids: CASSRTDRSYNEQFF. DNA of the CDR3: TGCGCCAGCAGCCGGACAGACCGCTCCTACAATGAGCAGTTCTTC.